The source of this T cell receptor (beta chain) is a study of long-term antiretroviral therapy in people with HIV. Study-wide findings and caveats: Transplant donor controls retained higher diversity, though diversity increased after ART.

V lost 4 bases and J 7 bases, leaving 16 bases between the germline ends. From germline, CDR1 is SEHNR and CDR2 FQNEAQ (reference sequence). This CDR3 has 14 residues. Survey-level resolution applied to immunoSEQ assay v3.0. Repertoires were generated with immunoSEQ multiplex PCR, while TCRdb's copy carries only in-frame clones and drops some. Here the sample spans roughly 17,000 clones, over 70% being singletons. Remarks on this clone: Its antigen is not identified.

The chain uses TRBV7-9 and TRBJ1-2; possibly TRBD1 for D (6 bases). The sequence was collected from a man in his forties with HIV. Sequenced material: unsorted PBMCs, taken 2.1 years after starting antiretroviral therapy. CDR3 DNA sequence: TGTGCCAGCAGCTACCCACAGGGTTTCTCTGGCTACACCTTC. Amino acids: CASSYPQGFSGYTF.